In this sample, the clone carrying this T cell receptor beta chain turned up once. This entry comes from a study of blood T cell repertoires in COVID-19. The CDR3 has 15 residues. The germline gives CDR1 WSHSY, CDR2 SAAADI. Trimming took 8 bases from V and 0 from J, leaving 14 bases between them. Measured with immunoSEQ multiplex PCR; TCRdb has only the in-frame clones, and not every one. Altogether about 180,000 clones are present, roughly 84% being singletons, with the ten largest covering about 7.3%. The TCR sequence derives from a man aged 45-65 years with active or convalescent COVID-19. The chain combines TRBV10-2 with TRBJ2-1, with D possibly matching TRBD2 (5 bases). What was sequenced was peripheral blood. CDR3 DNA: TGCGCCAGCTCCCGCGGGCAGCCCTCCTACAATGAGCAGTTCTTC. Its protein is CASSRGQPSYNEQFF.